This passage covers 6 T cell receptor beta chains from one sample sequenced in a study of identical twins' blood T cells. TCRdb passed the 5' RACE reads through MiXCR, listing each CDR3 protein once. There are hundreds of thousands of distinct CDR3 sequences in the sample; about 28% occur only once, and roughly 5.5% lies in the top ten. The material sequenced was PBMCs. Receptors originate from a woman aged 18 to 55 in good health.

This clonotype appeared a few times. The chain uses TRBV7-9 and TRBJ2-1, with D perhaps matching TRBD2 (5 bases). The CDR3 consists of 15 residues. The germline V gene encodes CDR1 SEHNR and CDR2 FQNEAQ (reference sequence). Trimming took 6 bases from V and 4 from J, leaving 16 bases between them. In DNA form, the CDR3 reads TGTGCCAGCAGTATCCCCCGGGAACTGTACAATGAGCAGTTCTTC. Translated: CASSIPRELYNEQFF.

The chain links TRBV20-1 to TRBJ2-7; D is undetermined. This CDR3 region has 13 residues. Trimming removed 5 bases from V and 2 bases from J, with 13 bases in between. Germline V CDR1 and CDR2: DFQATT, SNEGSKA (reference sequence). As DNA, the CDR3 is TGCAGTGCTTCCTGGGCTAGGGCCTACGAGCAGTACTTC. The encoded protein is CSASWARAYEQYF.

The rearrangement uses TRBV12-3 or TRBV12-4 and TRBJ1-1, with TRBD1 matching over 8 bases. This CDR3 spans 15 amino acids. With 6 bases clipped from V and 0 bases from J, the junction kept 6 bases outside the gene matches. The CDR3 sequence: CASRRDRGMNTEAFF. The CDR3 bases are TGTGCCAGCAGACGCGACAGGGGAATGAACACTGAAGCTTTCTTT.

This clonotype was seen repeatedly, ten times or more. The chain couples TRBV20-1 to TRBJ1-2, with a possible D match to TRBD1 (5 bases). Looked up from germline, CDR1 is DFQATT and CDR2 is SNEGSKA (reference sequence). There are 14 residues in the CDR3. V gave up 0 bases and J gave up 8 bases, with 16 bases separating them. The CDR3 bases are TGCAGTGCTAGAGATAAGGGGCCTGGGATGGGCTACACCTTC. This codes for CSARDKGPGMGYTF.

The chain employs TRBV2 and TRBJ1-5; D unresolved. CDR1 is SNHLY and CDR2 is FYNNEI in the germline V gene. The CDR3 is 12 amino acids. CDR3 DNA sequence: TGTTCCGGAAGTATAAGCAATCAGCCCCAGCATTTT. Amino acid sequence: CSGSISNQPQHF.

In this sample, this clonotype turned up many times. This chain links TRBV29-1 with TRBJ1-1, with a weak D call TRBD1 (6 bases). The CDR3 contains 14 residues. Germline-derived CDR1 and CDR2 are SQVTM and ANQGSEA. V was pared by 2 bases and J by 7 bases, with 17 bases between. The DNA for the CDR3 is TGCAGCGTTGAAACAACTGGGGGCTTGGGTGAAGCTTTCTTT. Translation gives CSVETTGGLGEAFF.